These 30 T cell receptor beta chains were all obtained from the same sample, sequenced in a study of PD-L1 blockade in urothelial cancer. Profiling relied on immunoSEQ multiplex PCR, and the TCRdb table lists in-frame clones only, not all of them. The sample has 45,000 to 55,000 clones; around 84% are singletons. This sample's time point: pretreatment peripheral blood. Sample: PBMCs, taken around atezolizumab (anti-PD-L1) treatment. These receptors all stem from a man in his fifties with urothelial cancer.

This clone showed up just a few times. The chain uses TRBV18 and TRBJ2-7; 8 bases are shared with TRBD1. J was trimmed by 6 bases and V by 5 bases; bases with no gene match: 6. The CDR3 totals 13 residues. Per germline, CDR1 KGHSH and CDR2 LQKENI. CDR3: CASSLSDRGEQYF. In nucleotides, the CDR3 is TGTGCCAGCTCATTGAGTGACAGGGGCGAGCAGTACTTC. The full variable domain, in which reference TRBV18 and TRBJ2-7 provide the parts outside the CDR3, is NAGVMQNPRHLVRRRGQEARLRCSPMKGHSHVYWYRQLPEEGLKFMVYLQKENIIDESGMPKERFSAEFPKEGPSILRIQQVVRGDSAAYFCASSLSDRGEQYFGPGTRLTVT.

V and J are TRBV2 and TRBJ1-5, with TRBD1 as a possible D gene (5 bases). Trimming took 5 bases from V and 2 from J, leaving 13 bases between them. CDR3 size: 15 residues. The germline V gene encodes CDR1 SNHLY and CDR2 FYNNEI. The CDR3 sequence is CASSPMGGGNQPQHF. For the CDR3, the DNA is TGTGCCAGCAGTCCCATGGGGGGGGGCAATCAGCCCCAGCATTTT.

The V call is TRBV2, the J call TRBJ2-7, with TRBD2 matching 7 bases. The CDR3 contains 15 residues. The germline V gene has CDR1 SNHLY and CDR2 FYNNEI. The junction had 7 bases not matched to a gene; V was cut back by 1 base and J by 4 bases. Here the CDR3 DNA reads TGTGCCAGCAGTGAAGGGGGCAGGGAGGGTTACGAGCAGTACTTC. Residues: CASSEGGREGYEQYF.

This clone was seen only once. A junction end diverges from the germline sequence, so it may reflect a read error. The chain carries TRBV5-3 and TRBJ2-5, with 7 bases lining up with TRBD2. TRBV5-3 carries the ORF label, with uncertain function. There are 10 residues in the CDR3. For the CDR3, the DNA is TGTGCCAGAAGCCGCGGGAGTTTGCACTTC. Translated: CARSRGSLHF.

At least ten counts were recorded for this clone. Other DNA sequences of this sample code for an identical CDR3. The rearrangement joins TRBV5-1 to TRBJ2-1; D possibly corresponds to TRBD1 (7 bases). V lost 2 bases and J lost 10, with 10 bases in between. The germline CDR1 and CDR2 sequences are SGHRS and YFSETQ. The CDR3 contains 12 residues. The DNA for the CDR3 is TGCGCCAGCAGCTTTGGAGGGGGCGAGCAGTTCTTC. This sequence encodes CASSFGGGEQFF.

The rearrangement joins TRBV10-2 to TRBJ2-5, with TRBD2 identical over 7 bases. Germline-derived CDR1 and CDR2 are WSHSY and SAAADI. Trimming took 3 bases from V and 5 from J; bases not matched to a gene: 30. The CDR3 loop spans 22 amino acids. This chain's CDR3 is CASSETGPRDYALGRMVETQYF. The DNA of the CDR3 is TGCGCCAGCAGTGAAACGGGCCCCCGGGACTACGCTTTGGGACGTATGGTCGAGACCCAGTACTTC.

The CDR3 DNA is TGCAACGGGGGGAAGGGCTACACCTTC. Protein sequence: CNGGKGYTF. The gene calls are TRBV20-1 and TRBJ1-2, with a tentative D call TRBD1 (5 bases). Germline-derived CDR1 and CDR2 are DFQATT and SNEGSKA (reference sequence). The CDR3 is 9 amino acids.

This chain uses TRBV18 with TRBJ2-2; D possibly corresponds to TRBD2 (5 bases). The CDR3 extends over 15 amino acids. Germline assignment: CDR1 KGHSH and CDR2 LQKENI. The V end was cut by 5 bases, the J end by 3 bases, with 13 bases between. The CDR3 nucleotides are TGTGCCAGCTCAGGGGAGAACCAGTACACCGGGGAGCTGTTTTTT. This translates into CASSGENQYTGELFF.

This clone was observed once. The rearrangement uses TRBV7-6 and TRBJ2-2, with a possible D match to TRBD2 (6 bases). Trimming took off 3 bases at V and 4 bases at J, with 18 bases between the two ends. Per the germline V gene, CDR1 is SGHVS and CDR2 is FNYEAQ. The CDR3 length is 17 residues. The CDR3 region is CASSFGTARRPTGELFF. DNA for the CDR3: TGTGCCAGCAGCTTCGGGACTGCCCGTAGGCCCACCGGGGAGCTGTTTTTT.

The chain is built from TRBV5-1 and TRBJ1-4; D possibly corresponds to TRBD1 (6 bases). Between the trimmed V and J ends, which lost 1 base and 2 bases, there was a span of 15 bases. Germline CDR1 and CDR2: SGHRS and YFSETQ. The CDR3 sequence is 17 residues long. The CDR3 loop is CASSLWGQGHTNEKLFF. In DNA, the CDR3 is TGCGCCAGCAGCTTGTGGGGCCAGGGGCACACTAATGAAAAACTGTTTTTT. Full variable domain (remainder filled in from reference TRBV5-1 and TRBJ1-4): KAGVTQTPRYLIKTRGQQVTLSCSPISGHRSVSWYQQTPGQGLQFLFEYFSETQRNKGNFPGRFSGRQFSNSRSEMNVSTLELGDSALYLCASSLWGQGHTNEKLFFGSGTQLSVL.

The J gene is TRBJ1-1, the V gene TRBV7-3; D call uncertain. Germline CDR1 reads SGHTA; CDR2 reads FQGTGA. Trimming took off 2 bases at V and 5 bases at J, with 15 bases between the two ends. CDR3 length equals 15 residues. As DNA, the CDR3 is TGTGCCAGCAGCTTAGGGTTGGGAGCGTATACTGAAGCTTTCTTT. This gives the protein CASSLGLGAYTEAFF.

The chain links TRBV5-6 to TRBJ1-1; D gene ambiguous. The germline CDR1 and CDR2 sequences are SGHDT and YYEEEE. The CDR3 totals 12 residues. Trimming took off 1 base at V and 7 bases at J, with 8 bases between the two ends. In DNA form, the CDR3 reads TGTGCCAGCAGCTTGTACGAGAGTGAAGCTTTCTTT. This codes for CASSLYESEAFF.

A few counts support this clone. The chain couples TRBV14 to TRBJ2-2; no firm D call. The V gene lost 10 bases and the J gene lost 2 bases, with 8 bases spanning the gap. The CDR3 runs 12 residues. Germline-derived CDR1 and CDR2 are SGHDN and FVKESK. In DNA, the CDR3 is TGTGCCACCGGGTTCAACACCGGGGAGCTGTTTTTT. Translating it yields CATGFNTGELFF.

The gene calls are TRBV2 and TRBJ2-7; 9 bases are a match to TRBD1. The CDR3 totals 14 residues. CDR1 SNHLY and CDR2 FYNNEI come from the germline V gene. The ends lost 6 bases at V and 3 bases at J; junction bases unmatched: 6. The CDR3 is CASRPSTGGYEQYF. For the CDR3, the DNA is TGTGCCAGCAGACCTTCGACAGGGGGCTACGAGCAGTACTTC.

V usage is TRBV7-2 and J usage is TRBJ2-2; D is possibly TRBD1 (6 bases). The V end was cut by 3 bases, the J end by 1 base, with 12 bases between. The CDR3 has 16 amino acids. CDR1 and CDR2 (germline): SGHTA, FQGNSA. CDR3 in amino acids: CASSFNRVVNTGELFF. The CDR3 DNA reads TGTGCCAGCAGCTTCAACAGGGTGGTGAACACCGGGGAGCTGTTTTTT. Filled out from reference TRBV7-2 and TRBJ2-2, the complete variable domain reads GAGVSQSPSNKVTEKGKDVELRCDPISGHTALYWYRQSLGQGLEFLIYFQGNSAPDKSGLPSDRFSAERTGGSVSTLTIQRTQQEDSAVYLCASSFNRVVNTGELFFGEGSRLTVL.

The rearrangement uses TRBV7-6 and TRBJ2-3; D is perhaps TRBD1 (6 bases). Trimming stripped 4 bases from V and 7 bases from J, with 15 bases between. Germline CDR1 reads SGHVS; CDR2 reads FNYEAQ. The CDR3 extends over 14 amino acids. CDR3 sequence reads: CASSSTRGSNTQYF. The CDR3 DNA reads TGTGCCAGCAGCTCGACGAGGGGGAGCAATACGCAGTATTTT.

The genes are TRBV9 and TRBJ1-5; D perhaps matches TRBD1 (6 bases). The CDR3 is 15 amino acids. V shed 4 bases and J shed 3 bases, with 14 bases lying between them. Germline V gene lookup returns CDR1 SGDLS and CDR2 YYNGEE. CDR3 DNA: TGTGCCAGCAGCCTTGGAGGGGGGGTCAATCAGCCCCAGCATTTT. This gives the protein CASSLGGGVNQPQHF.

V gene TRBV4-2 combines with J gene TRBJ1-3; no reliable D call. CDR3 length: 17 amino acids. Germline CDR1 and CDR2: LGHNA and YNFKEQ. V was pared by 0 bases and J by 0 bases, with 12 bases between. CDR3 sequence reads: CASSQDVTGSSGNTIYF. For the CDR3, the DNA is TGTGCCAGCAGCCAAGACGTCACGGGAAGCTCTGGAAACACCATATATTTT.

The chain recombines TRBV7-8 with TRBJ2-2; a weak D match, TRBD1 (8 bases). CDR3 size: 17 residues. CDR1 and CDR2 from the germline V gene are SGHVS and FQNEAQ. Between the trimmed V and J ends, which lost 4 bases and 4 bases, there was a span of 19 bases. The CDR3 sequence: CASSWGGRGLSTGELFF. The CDR3 DNA reads TGTGCCAGCAGCTGGGGGGGCAGGGGGCTAAGCACCGGGGAGCTGTTTTTT.

The chain carries TRBV19 and TRBJ2-1, with TRBD2 as a possible D gene (5 bases). V lost 2 bases to trimming and J lost 7 bases, with 9 bases between them. The CDR3 is 13 amino acids. From germline, CDR1 is LNHDA and CDR2 SQIVND (reference sequence). The CDR3 DNA reads as TGTGCCAGTAGTATAAACCCGGGAAATGAGCAGTTCTTC. Its protein is CASSINPGNEQFF.

This chain connects TRBV30 to TRBJ2-7; TRBD1 might be the D (6 bases). V lost 4 bases to trimming and J lost 3 bases, with 10 bases between them. The CDR3 loop spans 12 amino acids. CDR1 GTSNPN and CDR2 SVGIG come from the germline V gene (reference sequence). The CDR3 region is CAWTGVSYEQYF. The CDR3 nucleotides read TGTGCCTGGACAGGGGTTAGCTACGAGCAGTACTTC.

The chain combines TRBV7-2 with TRBJ2-5; possibly TRBD2 for D (6 bases). The CDR3 covers 18 residues. V was pared by 5 bases and J by 2 bases, with 24 bases between. The V gene's germline CDR1 is SGHTA and CDR2 FQGNSA. CDR3 residues: CASSPRTMSLNKQETQYF. The CDR3 nucleotides read TGTGCCAGCAGCCCACGGACTATGTCGCTTAATAAACAAGAGACCCAGTACTTC.

On this clone itself: Its ends do not fully match the called genes, so a read error is possible. The chain joins TRBV7-7 to TRBJ2-5, with 7 bases lining up with TRBD1. CDR3 length: 18 residues. Germline V lookup: CDR1 SSHAT, CDR2 FNYEAQ (reference sequence). The CDR3 sequence: CASSPTTSTGRSQETQYF. The DNA for the CDR3 is TGTGCTAGCAGCCCTACTACGTCGACAGGGCGTTCCCAAGAGACCCAGTACTTC.

V is TRBV5-1 and J is TRBJ1-3; 7 nucleotides align to TRBD1. Trimming removed 4 bases from V and 2 bases from J; junction bases left unmatched: 9. CDR3 size: 16 residues. Germline CDR1 is SGHRS and CDR2 is YFSETQ. CDR3 sequence reads: CASSQYRQGPGNTIYF. The CDR3 region has the DNA TGCGCCAGCAGCCAGTACAGACAGGGTCCTGGAAACACCATATATTTT.

This chain links TRBV2 with TRBJ1-1, with TRBD1 identical over 12 bases. This CDR3 contains 18 residues. CDR1 is SNHLY, CDR2 FYNNEI, per germline. Trimming at V came to 6 bases and at J to 0 bases, leaving 11 bases not matched to a gene. CDR3 sequence (DNA): TGTGCCAGCAGAGTAACCGGGACAGGGGGCCTCATGAACACTGAAGCTTTCTTT. This encodes CASRVTGTGGLMNTEAFF. Complete variable domain (other parts from reference TRBV2 and TRBJ1-1): EPEVTQTPSHQVTQMGQEVILRCVPISNHLYFYWYRQILGQKVEFLVSFYNNEISEKSEIFDDQFSVERPDGSNFTLKIRSTKLEDSAMYFCASRVTGTGGLMNTEAFFGQGTRLTVV.

This sequence joins TRBV10-2 and TRBJ2-3; TRBD2 agrees at 7 bases. Germline CDR1 reads WSHSY; CDR2 reads SAAADI. Losses at the gene ends were 3 bases for V and 2 bases for J; bases not matched to a gene: 8. The CDR3 is 16 residues long. CDR3 nucleotides: TGCGCCAGCAGTGACCCCAGACTAGCTCCCACAGATACGCAGTATTTT. As protein: CASSDPRLAPTDTQYF.

The chain uses TRBV6-1 and TRBJ1-5; D might be TRBD1 (5 bases). Germline CDR1 is MNHNS and CDR2 is SASEGT. The ends were cut back, 4 bases at V and 3 bases at J, with 7 bases in the middle. This CDR3 spans 13 amino acids. CDR3 in amino acids: CASSGQINQPQHF. In DNA form, the CDR3 reads TGTGCCAGCAGTGGACAGATCAATCAGCCCCAGCATTTT.

The chain is built from TRBV2 and TRBJ2-3, with TRBD2 matching 13 bases. Germline CDR1 is SNHLY and CDR2 is FYNNEI. This CDR3 has 17 residues. V shed 6 bases and J 0 bases; nucleotides not matched to a gene: 6. The CDR3 nucleotides are TGTGCCAGCAGCGTAGGACTAGCGGGGGCGAGCACAGATACGCAGTATTTT. Residues: CASSVGLAGASTDTQYF.

The chain employs TRBV11-3 and TRBJ2-2; D is perhaps TRBD2 (6 bases). This CDR3 region has 15 residues. Trimming pared 5 bases from V and 5 bases from J, leaving 15 bases between. Germline loops: CDR1 SGHNT, CDR2 YENEEA. In DNA form, the CDR3 reads TGTGCCAGCAGCCGGGTCCTCGGAGGGACCGGGGAGCTGTTTTTT. Translating it yields CASSRVLGGTGELFF.

J is TRBJ1-2 and V is TRBV29-1, with 10 bases aligning to TRBD1. The trim removed 6 bases at V and 3 bases at J, leaving 10 bases unmatched. This CDR3 spans 15 amino acids. CDR1 is SQVTM, CDR2 ANQGSEA, per germline. CDR3 in amino acids: CSVRGQGIYDYGYTF. The CDR3 bases are TGCAGCGTCCGGGGACAGGGGATTTATGACTATGGCTACACCTTC.